The present entry profiles one T cell receptor beta chain with its context. Its target is not known. The sample belongs to a study of blood T cells in healthy people across ages. Whole-study results and caveats: As naive T cell percentage varied, TCR beta diversity correlated strongly with it. The unknown donor CMV status may have confounded expanded clonotype changes.

They isolated at least 7 million PBMCs from each sample. A J-beta primer mix and a sample-barcoded 5' primer were used in a second PCR of roughly 6 to 11 cycles. Every cDNA was tagged by a template-switch adaptor with 12 random nucleotides. In TCRdb, the 5' RACE reads were re-called with MiXCR into one record per CDR3 protein. The sample includes 720,000 or so distinct CDR3 sequences, around two fifths of them seen just once. Germline-derived CDR1 and CDR2 are MGHDK and SYGVNS. This CDR3 has 15 residues. The germline V and J ends were trimmed by 1 base and 8 bases, with 17 bases remaining between them.

The J gene is TRBJ1-2, the V gene TRBV25-1; D is ambiguous. Sequenced input: blood. The receptor was isolated from an elderly man in good health. CDR3 region: CASSEWPGQGRGYTF. In DNA form, the CDR3 reads TGTGCCAGCAGTGAATGGCCGGGTCAAGGCCGCGGCTACACCTTC.